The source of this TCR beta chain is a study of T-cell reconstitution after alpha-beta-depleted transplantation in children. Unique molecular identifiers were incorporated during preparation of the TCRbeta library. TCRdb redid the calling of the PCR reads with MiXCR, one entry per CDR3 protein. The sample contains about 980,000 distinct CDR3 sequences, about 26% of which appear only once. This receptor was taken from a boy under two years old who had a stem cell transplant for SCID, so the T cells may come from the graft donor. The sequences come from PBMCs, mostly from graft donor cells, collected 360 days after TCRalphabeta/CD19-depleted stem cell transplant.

The CDR3: CASRDNSYNEQFF. The CDR3 region has the DNA TGCGCCAGCAGGGACAACTCCTACAATGAGCAGTTCTTC. The chain combines TRBV5-1 with TRBJ2-1; D perhaps matches TRBD1 (5 bases). Trimming took 5 bases from V and 0 from J, leaving 6 bases between them. CDR1 is SGHRS, CDR2 YFSETQ, per germline. The CDR3 length is 13 residues.